What follows are 28 T cell receptor beta chains derived from one specimen sequenced in a study of cytomegalovirus exposure and HLA in healthy donors. PCR involved 60 Vbeta and 13 Jbeta primers. Sequencing was performed with immunoSEQ multiplex PCR; in TCRdb, only in-frame clones are kept and a portion is missing. The table lists about 70,000 clones, with 2% to 3% in the top ten. The sample consisted of PBMCs. The receptors originated from a female donor in good health and CMV-seropositive.

V is TRBV9 and J is TRBJ1-1, with TRBD1 matching 7 bases. Per the germline V gene, CDR1 is SGDLS and CDR2 is YYNGEE. This CDR3 has 14 residues. Unmatched junction bases numbered 10, after V lost 3 bases and J lost 8 bases. DNA of the CDR3: TGTGCCAGCAGCGCGACCGGGACAGCTGGAGAAGCTTTCTTT. It specifies CASSATGTAGEAFF.

This chain connects TRBV6-1 to TRBJ1-5, with no clear D. There are 14 residues in the CDR3. Looked up from germline, CDR1 is MNHNS and CDR2 is SASEGT. The V end lost 7 bases, the J end lost 3 bases, and 13 bases lay between the germline ends. CDR3 sequence (DNA): TGTGCCAGCACCTTAGGAGGGATCAATCAGCCCCAGCATTTT. Residues: CASTLGGINQPQHF.

V gene TRBV28 combines with J gene TRBJ1-4; possible D gene TRBD1, 6 bases. The ends were cut back, 4 bases at V and 12 bases at J, with 24 bases in the middle. The CDR3 totals 16 residues. Looked up from germline, CDR1 is MDHEN and CDR2 is SYDVKM. CDR3 coding DNA: TGTGCCAGCAGTTCTCTCTGGACAGCGGGATATGAGGAACTGTTTTTT. Translated: CASSSLWTAGYEELFF.

This chain joins TRBV4-3 and TRBJ2-5; D is unclear. The DNA end is a closer match to TRBJ2-7, so the J assignment may be wrong. Per the germline V gene, CDR1 is LGHNA and CDR2 is YSLEER. This CDR3 spans 14 amino acids. In nucleotides, the CDR3 is TGCGCCAGCAGCCAAGAGGTTGCCACCTACGAGCAGTACTTC. Translation gives CASSQEVATYEQYF.

V usage is TRBV28 and J usage is TRBJ1-1; D is possibly TRBD1 (5 bases). Per germline, CDR1 MDHEN and CDR2 SYDVKM. The CDR3 sequence is 14 residues long. V lost 4 bases to trimming and J lost 1 base, with 10 bases between them. For the CDR3, the DNA is TGTGCCAGCAGTTATCGAAGGGGGAACACTGAAGCTTTCTTT. As protein: CASSYRRGNTEAFF.

This chain links TRBV27 with TRBJ1-1; D not certain. Trimming removed 2 bases from V and 5 bases from J, with 9 bases in between. Germline assignment: CDR1 MNHEY and CDR2 SMNVEV (reference sequence). This CDR3 is 13 amino acids long. For the CDR3, the DNA is TGTGCCAGCAGTTTAATGGGGAGAACTGAAGCTTTCTTT. Its protein product is CASSLMGRTEAFF.

The chain uses TRBV27 and TRBJ2-7; D may be TRBD1 (5 bases). This CDR3 comprises 17 residues. V was shortened by 5 bases and J by 3 bases, with 23 bases between the two germline ends. Germline V gene data show CDR1 as MNHEY and CDR2 as SMNVEV (reference sequence). This CDR3 is CASSPNYPGFRGYEQYF. The CDR3 nucleotides read TGTGCCAGCAGTCCCAACTATCCAGGGTTCCGAGGCTACGAGCAGTACTTC.

The chain joins TRBV13 to TRBJ1-6; 8 bases agree with TRBD1. CDR3 length equals 17 residues. The germline V gene encodes CDR1 PRHDT and CDR2 FYEKMQ (reference sequence). V gave up 3 bases and J gave up 8 bases; unmatched junction bases: 12. The CDR3 sequence is CASSFSPPAGQDSPLHF. In nucleotides, the CDR3 is TGTGCCAGCAGCTTTTCCCCCCCAGCGGGACAGGATTCACCCCTCCACTTT.

The chain employs TRBV19 and TRBJ1-1, with D possibly TRBD1 on 5 matching bases. The CDR3 totals 14 residues. V lost 3 bases, J lost 4 bases, and 12 bases lay in between. The germline V gene has CDR1 LNHDA and CDR2 SQIVND (reference sequence). The CDR3 region is CASSIGHGGTEAFF. The CDR3 nucleotides are TGTGCCAGTAGTATTGGCCACGGGGGCACTGAAGCTTTCTTT.

The chain is built from TRBV13 and TRBJ1-1; 8 nucleotides line up with TRBD1. CDR1 PRHDT and CDR2 FYEKMQ come from the germline V gene (reference sequence). The V and J ends lost 4 bases and 4 bases, in that order; junction bases with no gene match: 11. The CDR3 sequence is 16 residues long. For the CDR3, the DNA is TGTGCCAGCAGCTCCGGACGACGGACAGGGTCCACTGAAGCTTTCTTT. It codes for CASSSGRRTGSTEAFF.

The chain employs TRBV7-2 and TRBJ2-2, with unresolved D. CDR3 length: 14 amino acids. The V gene's germline CDR1 is SGHTA and CDR2 FQGNSA. V lost 4 bases to trimming and J lost 2 bases, with 8 bases between them. The CDR3 region is CASSSGVNTGELFF. In DNA, the CDR3 is TGTGCCAGCAGCTCCGGAGTTAACACCGGGGAGCTGTTTTTT.

The chain uses TRBV18 and TRBJ1-3, with 9 bases lining up with TRBD1. V was pared by 6 bases and J by 0 bases, with 3 bases of the junction left unmatched. This CDR3 is built from 15 residues. The germline V gene has CDR1 KGHSH and CDR2 LQKENI. CDR3 in DNA: TGTGCCAGCTCCCAGGGACAGGGCTCTGGAAACACCATATATTTT. Translated, it gives CASSQGQGSGNTIYF. Complete variable domain (other parts from reference TRBV18 and TRBJ1-3): NAGVMQNPRHLVRRRGQEARLRCSPMKGHSHVYWYRQLPEEGLKFMVYLQKENIIDESGMPKERFSAEFPKEGPSILRIQQVVRGDSAAYFCASSQGQGSGNTIYFGEGSWLTVV.

In DNA form, the CDR3 reads TGTGCCAGCAGCATAAACTCCTACAATGAGCAGTTCTTC. Translated, it gives CASSINSYNEQFF. The chain is built from TRBV11-3 and TRBJ2-1; D call uncertain. The CDR3 runs to 13 residues. V lost 5 bases and J lost 0, with 5 bases in between. Germline CDR1 reads SGHNT; CDR2 reads YENEEA.

The gene calls are TRBV7-2 and TRBJ2-7; 9 positions agree with TRBD1. Germline V gene sequence: CDR1 SGHTA, CDR2 FQGNSA. With V trimmed by 5 bases and J by 4 bases, 6 bases remained unmatched. CDR3 size: 14 residues. The CDR3 nucleotides are TGTGCCAGCAGCCGGGACAGGGCCACTTACGAGCAGTACTTC. Protein product: CASSRDRATYEQYF.

The gene calls are TRBV6-5 and TRBJ1-1; tentative D call: TRBD1 (5 bases). Germline-derived CDR1 and CDR2 are MNHEY and SVGAGI. With 0 bases removed from V and 5 bases from J, the gap between germline ends came to 13 bases. The CDR3 consists of 15 residues. As DNA, the CDR3 is TGTGCCAGCAGTTACTCGTGGCAGGGTTGGACTGAAGCTTTCTTT. It codes for CASSYSWQGWTEAFF.

This sequence joins TRBV6-4 and TRBJ2-3; TRBD2 matches at 13 bases. Germline assignment: CDR1 MRHNA and CDR2 SNTAGT. The CDR3 extends over 16 amino acids. With 3 bases clipped from V and 4 bases from J, the junction kept 4 bases outside the gene matches. CDR3 region: CASSETGTSGADTQYF. The CDR3 DNA sequence: TGTGCCAGCAGTGAAACCGGGACTAGCGGGGCAGATACGCAGTATTTT.

V is TRBV7-9 and J is TRBJ1-1; maybe TRBD1 (5 bases). Germline V lookup: CDR1 SEHNR, CDR2 FQNEAQ (reference sequence). The CDR3 totals 12 residues. V was cut by 3 bases and J by 7 bases, with 9 bases left in between. CDR3 nucleotide sequence: TGTGCCAGCAGCTTTGGGACTTTTGAAGCTTTCTTT. Encoded protein: CASSFGTFEAFF.

This chain joins TRBV7-6 and TRBJ1-4; unclear D gene. CDR3 size: 15 residues. The germline gives CDR1 SGHVS, CDR2 FNYEAQ. The germline V and J ends were trimmed by 1 base and 8 bases, with 14 bases remaining between them. As DNA, the CDR3 is TGTGCCAGCAGCTTAGGAACAGCCCCTCGCGAAAAACTGTTTTTT. Translating it yields CASSLGTAPREKLFF.

The rearrangement joins TRBV9 to TRBJ1-1; 7 bases map to TRBD1. The CDR3 extends over 14 amino acids. The V and J ends lost 4 bases and 1 base, in that order; junction bases with no gene match: 4. Germline V gene sequence: CDR1 SGDLS, CDR2 YYNGEE. The CDR3 sequence: CASSPGGQNTEAFF. CDR3 DNA: TGTGCCAGCAGCCCAGGGGGGCAGAACACTGAAGCTTTCTTT.

V and J are TRBV6-1 and TRBJ2-5; 11 bases fit TRBD2. J gave up 1 base and V 6 bases, and 4 bases lay outside the gene matches. Germline loops: CDR1 MNHNS, CDR2 SASEGT. This CDR3 comprises 15 residues. DNA for the CDR3: TGTGCCAGCAGCTTAGCGGGGGGGGGCCAAGAGACCCAGTACTTC. Translation gives CASSLAGGGQETQYF.

The V gene is TRBV11-2, the J gene TRBJ1-1; TRBD1 matches at 7 bases. The CDR3 spans 14 residues. From germline, CDR1 is SGHAT and CDR2 FQNNGV. The V gene end was trimmed by 6 bases and the J gene end by 4 bases; junction bases not matched to a gene: 8. The chain's CDR3 is CASSLTDRVTEAFF. The CDR3 DNA follows: TGTGCCAGCAGTCTCACCGACAGGGTCACTGAAGCTTTCTTT.

The genes are TRBV6-5 and TRBJ1-1; 7 nucleotides match TRBD1. Germline trimming cut 11 bases from V and 4 bases from J; bases unmatched to any gene: 7. CDR3 size: 12 residues. Germline V CDR1 and CDR2: MNHEY, SVGAGI. CDR3: CAVQTGLTEAFF. For the CDR3, the DNA is TGTGCCGTACAGACAGGGCTCACTGAAGCTTTCTTT.

V usage is TRBV5-1 and J usage is TRBJ2-2; tentatively, D is TRBD2 (5 bases). Trimming removed 1 base from V and 6 bases from J, with 10 bases in between. This CDR3 has 14 amino acids. Germline loops: CDR1 SGHRS, CDR2 YFSETQ. CDR3 loop: CASSLSGDAGELFF. Written as DNA, the CDR3 is TGCGCCAGCAGCTTGTCCGGGGATGCCGGGGAGCTGTTTTTT.

The chain carries TRBV29-1 and TRBJ2-7, with D unresolved. CDR1 is SQVTM and CDR2 is ANQGSEA in the germline V gene. The CDR3 consists of 14 residues. Between the trimmed V and J ends, which lost 4 bases and 3 bases, there was a span of 16 bases. The CDR3 nucleotides read TGCAGCGTTGGTATACCACCGAGTGTCTACGAGCAGTACTTC. Translated, it gives CSVGIPPSVYEQYF.

The chain carries TRBV27 and TRBJ1-1; 7 bases fit TRBD1. The junction had 9 bases not matched to a gene; V was cut back by 5 bases and J by 0 bases. There are 16 residues in the CDR3. Germline CDR1 and CDR2: MNHEY and SMNVEV (reference sequence). CDR3 loop: CASSGSRGALNTEAFF. CDR3 sequence (DNA): TGTGCCAGCAGTGGCTCCAGGGGGGCTTTGAACACTGAAGCTTTCTTT.

This rearrangement joins TRBV30 to TRBJ2-1; unclear D gene. Deletions cut 3 bases from V and 8 bases from J, with 11 bases between. Germline values: CDR1 GTSNPN, CDR2 SVGIG (reference sequence). The CDR3 is made up of 12 amino acids. In DNA, the CDR3 is TGTGCCTGGAGCGACTCGCCGGATGAGCAGTTCTTC. Amino acid sequence: CAWSDSPDEQFF.

Concerning this clone: An end of the junction does not agree with germline; a read error may underlie this. V usage is TRBV4-1 and J usage is TRBJ1-1; TRBD1 matches at 7 bases. The germline V gene has CDR1 MGHRA and CDR2 YSYEKL. The CDR3 is 13 residues long. The CDR3 nucleotides read TGCGCCAGCAGCCAAGGGGACAGCACTGAAGATTTCTTT. It codes for CASSQGDSTEDFF.

V and J are TRBV7-9 and TRBJ1-2, with D perhaps TRBD1 (6 bases). The CDR3 covers 14 residues. Per the germline V gene, CDR1 is SEHNR and CDR2 is FQNEAQ (reference sequence). Trimming pared 2 bases from V and 3 bases from J, leaving 10 bases between. The chain's CDR3 is CASSLPSGDYGYTF. The CDR3 DNA reads TGTGCCAGCAGCTTACCTTCAGGGGACTATGGCTACACCTTC.